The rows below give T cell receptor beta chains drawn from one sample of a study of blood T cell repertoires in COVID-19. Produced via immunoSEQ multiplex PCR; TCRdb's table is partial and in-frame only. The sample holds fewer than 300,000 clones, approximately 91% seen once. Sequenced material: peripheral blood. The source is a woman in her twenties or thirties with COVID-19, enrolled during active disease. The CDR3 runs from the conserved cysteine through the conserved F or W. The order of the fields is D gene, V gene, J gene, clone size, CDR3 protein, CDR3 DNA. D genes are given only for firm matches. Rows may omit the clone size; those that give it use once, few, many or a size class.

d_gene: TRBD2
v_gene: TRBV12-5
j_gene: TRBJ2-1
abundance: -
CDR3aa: CATGTSGRHEQFF
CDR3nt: TGTGCTACCGGGACTAGCGGGAGGCATGAGCAGTTCTTC

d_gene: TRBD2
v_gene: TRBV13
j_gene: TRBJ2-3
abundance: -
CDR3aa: CASSDYGTSGSTDTQYF
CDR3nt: TGTGCCAGCAGCGATTACGGGACTAGCGGGAGCACAGATACGCAGTATTTT

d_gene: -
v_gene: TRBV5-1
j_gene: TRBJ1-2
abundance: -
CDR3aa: CASSLGRQFNYGYTF
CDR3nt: TGCGCCAGCAGCTTGGGCAGACAATTTAACTATGGCTACACCTTC

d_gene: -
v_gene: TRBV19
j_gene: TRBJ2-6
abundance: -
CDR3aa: CASSIIEGANVLTF
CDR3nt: TGTGCCAGTAGTATAATTGAGGGGGCCAACGTCCTGACTTTC

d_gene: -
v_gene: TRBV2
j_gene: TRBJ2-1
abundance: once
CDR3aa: CASSEAFDEQFF
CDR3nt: TGTGCCAGCAGTGAAGCGTTCGATGAGCAGTTCTTC

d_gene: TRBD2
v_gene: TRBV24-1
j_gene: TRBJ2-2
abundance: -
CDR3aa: CATSDLGSGGDGELFF
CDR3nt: TGTGCCACCAGTGACCTGGGGTCCGGGGGGGACGGGGAGCTGTTTTTT

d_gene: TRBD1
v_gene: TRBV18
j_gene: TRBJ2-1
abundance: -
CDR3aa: CASSPGQDNEQFF
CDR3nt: TGTGCCAGCTCACCCGGACAGGACAATGAGCAGTTCTTC

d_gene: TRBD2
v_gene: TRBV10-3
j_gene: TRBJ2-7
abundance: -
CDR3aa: CAIRGTKRIGEQYF
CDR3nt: TGTGCCATCAGAGGGACTAAGCGGATCGGCGAGCAGTACTTC

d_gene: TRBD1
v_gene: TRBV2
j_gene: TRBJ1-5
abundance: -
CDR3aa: CASSDGTGVFQAQHF
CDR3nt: TGTGCCAGCAGTGATGGGACAGGGGTTTTTCAGGCCCAGCATTTT

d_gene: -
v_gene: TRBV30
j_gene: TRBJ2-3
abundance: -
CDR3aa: CAWTGLVDTQYF
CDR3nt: TGTGCCTGGACAGGGCTCGTCGATACGCAGTATTTT

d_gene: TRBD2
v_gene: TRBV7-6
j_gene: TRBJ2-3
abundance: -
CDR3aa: CASKQAGDTQYF
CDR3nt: TGTGCCAGCAAGCAAGCGGGGGATACGCAGTATTTT

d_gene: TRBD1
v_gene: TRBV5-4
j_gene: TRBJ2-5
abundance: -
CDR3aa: CASSPAGTVKETQYF
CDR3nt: TGTGCCAGCAGCCCCGCAGGGACAGTCAAAGAGACCCAGTACTTC

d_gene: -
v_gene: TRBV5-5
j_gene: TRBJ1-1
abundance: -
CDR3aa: CASSLPGRNTEAFF
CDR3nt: TGTGCCAGCAGCTTGCCAGGAAGGAACACTGAAGCTTTCTTT

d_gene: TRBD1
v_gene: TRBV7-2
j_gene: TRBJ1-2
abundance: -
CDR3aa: CASSPEGADYGYTF
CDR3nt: TGTGCCAGCAGCCCAGAGGGGGCTGACTATGGCTACACCTTC

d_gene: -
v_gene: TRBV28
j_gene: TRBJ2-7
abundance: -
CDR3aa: CASSQPGTGSYEQYF
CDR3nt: TGTGCCAGCAGTCAACCGGGAACGGGCTCCTACGAGCAGTACTTC

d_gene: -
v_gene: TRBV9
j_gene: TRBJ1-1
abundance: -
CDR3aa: CASSVHTENTEAFF
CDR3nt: TGTGCCAGCAGCGTACACACAGAGAACACTGAAGCTTTCTTT

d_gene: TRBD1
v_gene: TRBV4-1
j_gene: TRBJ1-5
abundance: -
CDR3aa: CASSQERQGAQPQHF
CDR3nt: TGCGCCAGCAGCCAAGAGCGACAGGGGGCTCAGCCCCAGCATTTT

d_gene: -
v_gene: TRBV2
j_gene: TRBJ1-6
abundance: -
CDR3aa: CASGDRTSSYNSPLHF
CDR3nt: TGTGCCAGCGGCGACAGGACCAGCTCCTATAATTCACCCCTCCACTTT

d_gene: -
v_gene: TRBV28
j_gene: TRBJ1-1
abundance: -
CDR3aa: CASEKQGSFTEAFF
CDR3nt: TGTGCCAGCGAAAAACAGGGATCATTCACTGAAGCTTTCTTT

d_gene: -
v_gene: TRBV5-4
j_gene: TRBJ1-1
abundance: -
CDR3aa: CASSLGTEAFF
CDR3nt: TGTGCCAGCAGCCTAGGGACAGAAGCTTTCTTT

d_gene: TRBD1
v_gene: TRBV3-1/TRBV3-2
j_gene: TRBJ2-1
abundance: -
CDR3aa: CASSLAQGGLNEQFF
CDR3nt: TGTGCCAGCAGCCTCGCACAGGGGGGATTGAATGAGCAGTTCTTC

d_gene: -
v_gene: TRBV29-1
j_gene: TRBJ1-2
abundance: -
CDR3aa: CSVEERSYGYTF
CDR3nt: TGCAGCGTTGAAGAACGGAGTTATGGCTACACCTTC

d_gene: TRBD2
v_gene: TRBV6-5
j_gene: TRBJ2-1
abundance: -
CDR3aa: CASNRAGDYYNEQFF
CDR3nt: TGTGCCAGCAACAGAGCGGGAGACTACTACAATGAGCAGTTCTTC

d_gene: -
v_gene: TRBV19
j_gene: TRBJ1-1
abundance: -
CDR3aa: CASTFGLNTEAFF
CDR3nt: TGTGCCAGCACCTTCGGGTTGAACACTGAAGCTTTCTTT